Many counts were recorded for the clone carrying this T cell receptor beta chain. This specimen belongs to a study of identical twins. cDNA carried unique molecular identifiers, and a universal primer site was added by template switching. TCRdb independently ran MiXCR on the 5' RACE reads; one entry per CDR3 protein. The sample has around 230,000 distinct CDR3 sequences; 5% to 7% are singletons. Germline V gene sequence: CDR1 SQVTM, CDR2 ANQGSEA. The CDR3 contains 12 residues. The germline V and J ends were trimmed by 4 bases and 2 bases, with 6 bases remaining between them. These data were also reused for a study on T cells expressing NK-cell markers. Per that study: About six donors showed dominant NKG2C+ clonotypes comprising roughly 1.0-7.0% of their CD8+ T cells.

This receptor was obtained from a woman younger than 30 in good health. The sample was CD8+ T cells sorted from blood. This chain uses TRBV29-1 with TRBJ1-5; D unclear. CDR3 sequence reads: CSVVDGNQPQHF. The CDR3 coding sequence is TGCAGCGTTGTCGACGGCAATCAGCCCCAGCATTTT.